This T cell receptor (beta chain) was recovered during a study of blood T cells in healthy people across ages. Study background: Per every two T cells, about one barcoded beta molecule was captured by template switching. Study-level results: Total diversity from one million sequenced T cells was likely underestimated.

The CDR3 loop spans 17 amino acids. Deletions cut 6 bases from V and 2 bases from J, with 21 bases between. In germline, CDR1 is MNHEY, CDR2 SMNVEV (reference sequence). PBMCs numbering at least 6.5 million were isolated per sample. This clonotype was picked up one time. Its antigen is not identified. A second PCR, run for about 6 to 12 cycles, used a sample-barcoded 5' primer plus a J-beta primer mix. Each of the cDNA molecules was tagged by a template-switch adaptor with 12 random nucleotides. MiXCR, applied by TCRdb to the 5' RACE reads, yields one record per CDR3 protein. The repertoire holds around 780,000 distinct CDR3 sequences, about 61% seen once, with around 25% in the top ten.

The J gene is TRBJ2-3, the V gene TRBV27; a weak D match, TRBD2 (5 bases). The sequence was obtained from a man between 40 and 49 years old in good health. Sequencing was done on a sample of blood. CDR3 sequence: CASRILDGSLNTDTQYF. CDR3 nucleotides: TGTGCCAGCAGAATTTTAGATGGGAGTCTTAACACAGATACGCAGTATTTT.